The entry below describes one T cell receptor (beta chain). TCRdb re-called the RT-PCR reads with MiXCR, one entry per CDR3 protein. The sample includes 650,000 or so distinct CDR3 sequences, 14% seen only once; the top ten take 6.5% to 8%. The source of the sample is a study of response to subunit inactivated influenza vaccine. Germline CDR1 reads MDHEN; CDR2 reads SYDVKM. Trimming left V 4 bases short and J 4 bases short, with 8 bases between. This CDR3 has 14 residues. This chain connects TRBV28 to TRBJ2-6; D remains ambiguous. This TCR was recovered from a man over 45 who received an inactivated influenza vaccine. The sequences come from PBMCs from blood, collected less than 15 days before vaccination. CDR3: CASSSLGGANVLTF. The DNA for the CDR3 is TGTGCCAGCAGTTCCCTGGGCGGGGCCAACGTCCTGACTTTC.